This TCR beta chain was retrieved from a study of blood T cells in healthy people across ages. The second PCR ran about 6 to 12 cycles with a sample-barcoded 5' primer and J-beta primers. With 12 random nucleotides, a template-switch adaptor tagged each individual cDNA molecule. MiXCR, applied by TCRdb to the 5' RACE reads, yields one record per CDR3 protein. The sample holds around 1,500,000 distinct CDR3 sequences, roughly 40% seen once. Researchers collected roughly 9.8 milliliters of peripheral blood from every single donor. Note on this clonotype: Its antigen remains unidentified.

CDR3 size: 13 residues. V was pared by 3 bases and J by 7 bases, with 15 bases between. CDR1 and CDR2 from the germline V gene are DFQATT and SNEGSKA (reference sequence). Study-wide findings and caveats: Naive CD4+ cells and diversity were both higher in long-lived donors than in aged donors.

This sequence was found in a woman aged 18-29 years in good health. Material: blood. The V and J genes are TRBV20-1 and TRBJ1-2; perhaps TRBD1 as D (5 bases). CDR3 protein: CSARGTAGGGYTF. DNA of the CDR3: TGCAGTGCTAGGGGGACGGCGGGTGGTGGCTACACCTTC.